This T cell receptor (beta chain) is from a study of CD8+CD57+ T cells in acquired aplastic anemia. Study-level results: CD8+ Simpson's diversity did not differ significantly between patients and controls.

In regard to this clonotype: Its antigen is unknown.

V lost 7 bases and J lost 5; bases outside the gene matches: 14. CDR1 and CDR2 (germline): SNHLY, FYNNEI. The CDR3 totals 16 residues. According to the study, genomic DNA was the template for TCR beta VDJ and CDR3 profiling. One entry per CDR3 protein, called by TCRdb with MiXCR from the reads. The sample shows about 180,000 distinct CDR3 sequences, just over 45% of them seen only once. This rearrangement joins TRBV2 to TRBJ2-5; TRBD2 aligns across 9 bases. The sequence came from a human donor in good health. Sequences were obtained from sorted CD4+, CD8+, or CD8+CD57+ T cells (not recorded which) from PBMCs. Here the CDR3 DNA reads TGTGCCAGCACTGGAGCGGGGGGCTTAGTAGAGGAGACCCAGTACTTC. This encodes CASTGAGGLVEETQYF.